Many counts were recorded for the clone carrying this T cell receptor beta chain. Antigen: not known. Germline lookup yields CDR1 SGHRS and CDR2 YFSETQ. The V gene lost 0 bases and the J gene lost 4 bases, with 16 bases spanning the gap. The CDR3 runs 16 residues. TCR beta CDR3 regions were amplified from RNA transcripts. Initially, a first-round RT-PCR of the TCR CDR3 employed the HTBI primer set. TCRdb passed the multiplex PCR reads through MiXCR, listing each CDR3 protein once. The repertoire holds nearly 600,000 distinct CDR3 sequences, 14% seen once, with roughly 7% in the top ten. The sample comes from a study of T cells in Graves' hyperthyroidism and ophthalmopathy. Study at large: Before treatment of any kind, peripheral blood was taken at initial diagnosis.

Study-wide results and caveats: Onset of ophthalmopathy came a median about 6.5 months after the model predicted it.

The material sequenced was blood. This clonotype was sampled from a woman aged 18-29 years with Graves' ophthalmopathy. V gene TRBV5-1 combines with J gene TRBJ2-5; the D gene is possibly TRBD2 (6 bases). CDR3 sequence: CASSLAHRGTPETQYF. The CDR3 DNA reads TGCGCCAGCAGCTTGGCTCATCGGGGGACGCCAGAGACCCAGTACTTC.